Listed below are T cell receptor beta chains from one sample, sequenced in a study of blood T cell repertoires in COVID-19. Clones were sequenced by immunoSEQ multiplex PCR, and TCRdb holds only the in-frame ones, with some missing. The sample consists of about 180,000 clones, around four fifths of them appearing once. Sequenced sample: peripheral blood. The source of these receptors is a woman in her fifties or sixties with acute or convalescent COVID-19. Each CDR3 is given with its conserved first and last residue. A D gene is named only where the DNA matches it firmly. Some rows mark clone size as missing; the rest say once, few, many or name a class of expanded clone.

TRBD1,-,TRBJ1-2,TRBV28,CASSAGGAGYGYTF,TGTGCCAGCAGTGCAGGGGGCGCGGGCTATGGCTACACCTTC
TRBD2,-,TRBJ2-1,TRBV12-5,CASAGTSGGSSYNEQFF,TGTGCTAGTGCCGGGACTAGCGGGGGGAGCTCCTACAATGAGCAGTTCTTC
-,-,TRBJ2-7,TRBV5-1,CASSQSTSGNEQYF,TGCGCCAGCAGCCAATCTACCTCCGGGAACGAGCAGTACTTC
TRBD1,few,TRBJ2-2,TRBV27,CASSFGDRYTGELFF,TGTGCCAGCAGTTTTGGGGACAGATACACCGGGGAGCTGTTTTTT
-,few,TRBJ1-5,TRBV19,CASSIWQGGSNQPQHF,TGTGCCAGTAGTATATGGCAGGGAGGGAGCAATCAGCCCCAGCATTTT
TRBD2,-,TRBJ2-5,TRBV30,CAWSVAGGKETQYF,TGTGCCTGGAGTGTTGCGGGGGGCAAGGAGACCCAGTACTTC
TRBD2,-,TRBJ2-1,TRBV9,CASSRGLAGYEQFF,TGTGCCAGCAGCCGGGGACTAGCGGGGTATGAGCAGTTCTTC
-,-,TRBJ1-2,TRBV5-4,CASSLEYGNATF,TGTGCCAGCAGCTTGGAATACGGGAACGCGACCTTC
-,-,TRBJ1-1,TRBV5-1,CASSLQAPGNTEAFF,TGCGCCAGCAGCTTGCAGGCGCCAGGGAACACTGAAGCTTTCTTT
TRBD2,few,TRBJ2-7,TRBV7-6,CASSLYQIPRLAGGQKLYEQYF,TGTGCCAGCAGCTTATACCAAATTCCTCGACTAGCGGGGGGGCAAAAACTCTACGAGCAGTACTTC
TRBD1,-,TRBJ1-4,TRBV28,CASSPIPGTGALNEKLFF,TGTGCCAGCAGTCCAATTCCCGGGACAGGGGCCCTTAATGAAAAACTGTTTTTT
-,-,TRBJ1-2,TRBV28,CASSLRQNYGYTF,TGTGCCAGCAGTTTACGACAGAACTATGGCTACACCTTC
TRBD1,-,TRBJ1-1,TRBV5-1,CATDTGAPNTEAFF,TGCGCCACAGACACAGGGGCCCCGAACACTGAAGCTTTCTTT
TRBD1,-,TRBJ1-2,TRBV2,CASSRTGGTGYTF,TGTGCCAGCAGTCGGACAGGGGGGACTGGCTACACCTTC
TRBD1,-,TRBJ1-1,TRBV4-3,CASSQDTGATEAFF,TGCGCCAGCAGCCAGGACACAGGGGCCACTGAAGCTTTCTTT
TRBD2,-,TRBJ2-1,TRBV2,CASSVSSGGARNEQFF,TGTGCCAGTAGCGTTAGTAGCGGGGGGGCCCGGAATGAGCAGTTCTTC
TRBD1,-,TRBJ2-7,TRBV13,CASSPDRGFYEQYF,TGTGCCAGCAGCCCGGACAGGGGGTTTTACGAGCAGTACTTC
-,-,TRBJ2-1,TRBV11-3,CASSLAGKTSYNEQFF,TGTGCCAGCAGCTTAGCAGGGAAAACTTCTTACAATGAGCAGTTCTTC
-,-,TRBJ2-2,TRBV28,CASSTGTSNTGELFF,TGTGCCAGCTCAACCGGGACATCGAACACCGGGGAGCTGTTTTTT
TRBD2,-,TRBJ2-2,TRBV7-6,CASSFNRGGPGELFF,TGTGCCAGCAGCTTCAATCGGGGAGGGCCCGGGGAGCTGTTTTTT
TRBD1,-,TRBJ1-3,TRBV7-9,CASNGTGGGIGNTIYF,TGTGCCAGCAATGGGACAGGGGGCGGCATAGGAAACACCATATATTTT
TRBD2,-,TRBJ2-1,TRBV5-1,CASSRTPGGSLEQFF,TGCGCCAGCAGCCGAACTCCGGGGGGGTCGCTTGAGCAGTTCTTC
TRBD1,few,TRBJ2-7,TRBV19,CASSYRDRKSYEQYF,TGTGCCAGTAGTTACCGGGACAGGAAGTCCTACGAGCAGTACTTC
-,-,TRBJ2-7,TRBV18,CASSPSTNEQYF,TGTGCCAGCTCACCATCTACGAACGAGCAGTACTTC
TRBD2,-,TRBJ2-3,TRBV24-1,CATSDLPSGGSTDTQYF,TGTGCCACCAGTGATTTGCCCAGCGGGGGGTCCACAGATACGCAGTATTTT
TRBD2,-,TRBJ2-7,TRBV7-6,CASSLGLAGEVYEQYF,TGTGCCAGCAGCCTGGGACTAGCGGGGGAAGTTTACGAGCAGTACTTC
-,-,TRBJ1-5,TRBV6-4,CASSPSDTGNQPQHF,TGTGCCAGCAGTCCCTCGGACACCGGCAATCAGCCCCAGCATTTT
-,-,TRBJ1-2,TRBV28,CASSPQTVNYGYTF,TGTGCCAGCAGTCCTCAGACAGTAAACTATGGCTACACCTTC